This T cell receptor (beta chain) was observed in a study of blood T cell repertoires in COVID-19. Study summary: Sources were T cells, B-cell-depleted T cells, or PBMCs; the material itself was cDNA or gDNA.

There are 13 residues in the CDR3. The V and J ends lost 6 bases and 6 bases, in that order; junction bases with no gene match: 6. Germline CDR1 is SNHLY and CDR2 is FYNNEI. The protocol was immunoSEQ multiplex PCR, while the TCRdb copy is restricted to in-frame clones and leaves out a portion. The sample has about 180,000 clones, roughly 87% seen once; the top ten hold approximately 1.4%. The rearrangement links TRBV2 to TRBJ1-1, with TRBD1 identical over 8 bases. The source material was peripheral blood. The sequence derives from a woman in her forties or fifties with acute or convalescent COVID-19. The CDR3 protein is CASRDREGAEAFF. Here the CDR3 DNA reads TGTGCCAGCAGGGACAGGGAAGGGGCTGAAGCTTTCTTT.